These 24 T cell receptor beta chains originate from one sample sequenced in a study of neoadjuvant anti-PD-1 for oral cavity cancer. The table came from immunoSEQ multiplex PCR; TCRdb's copy has only in-frame clones and leaves some out. The sample yields about 68,000 clones, around 83% seen once. The time point denotes: after neoadjuvant nivolumab, at surgical resection. The source was PBMCs, collected after nivolumab (anti-PD-1) treatment. The receptors stem from a person aged 40 to 85 with oral cavity squamous cell carcinoma.

V usage is TRBV13 and J usage is TRBJ1-1; a possible D gene is TRBD1 (5 bases). The CDR3 extends over 14 amino acids. Germline values: CDR1 PRHDT, CDR2 FYEKMQ (reference sequence). The germline V and J ends were trimmed by 2 bases and 4 bases, with 11 bases remaining between them. The CDR3 DNA reads as TGTGCCAGCAGCTTAAGGGGAAAGGGCACTGAAGCTTTCTTT. Translated, it gives CASSLRGKGTEAFF.

The rearrangement uses TRBV5-4 and TRBJ2-3, with D perhaps assigned TRBD1 or TRBD2 (5 bases each). The V gene lost 5 bases and the J gene lost 2 bases, with 6 bases spanning the gap. Germline V CDR1 and CDR2: SGHNT, YYREEE (reference sequence). The CDR3 is 12 residues long. For the CDR3, the DNA is TGTGCCAGCAGGGGGGACACAGATACGCAGTATTTT. Its protein product is CASRGDTDTQYF.

This clone was observed once. The V gene is TRBV11-2, the J gene TRBJ2-3; 9 bases align to TRBD2. Germline values: CDR1 SGHAT, CDR2 FQNNGV. There are 15 residues in the CDR3. The V and J ends lost 7 bases and 4 bases, in that order; junction bases with no gene match: 9. CDR3 nucleotide sequence: TGTGCCAGCAACCCGGGACTAGCAAACCCAGATACGCAGTATTTT. Protein sequence: CASNPGLANPDTQYF. The variable domain in full, with the rest retrieved from reference TRBV11-2 and TRBJ2-3, is EAGVAQSPRYKIIEKRQSVAFWCNPISGHATLYWYQQILGQGPKLLIQFQNNGVVDDSQLPKDRFSAERLKGVDSTLKIQPAKLEDSAVYLCASNPGLANPDTQYFGPGTRLTVL.

The chain has TRBV7-8 and TRBJ1-2, with 9 bases fitting TRBD1. V dropped 5 bases and J dropped 4; count of bases not matched to a gene: 8. This CDR3 has 15 amino acids. Germline assignment: CDR1 SGHVS and CDR2 FQNEAQ. The CDR3 coding sequence is TGTGCCAGCAGCCCGGAGGACAGGGGTGCCTATGGCTACACCTTC. Translation gives CASSPEDRGAYGYTF.

The rearrangement joins TRBV20-1 to TRBJ1-1; D is unresolved. The V and J ends lost 5 bases and 3 bases respectively, with 7 bases between them. The CDR3 is made up of 11 amino acids. Germline V gene data show CDR1 as DFQATT and CDR2 as SNEGSKA (reference sequence). The CDR3 nucleotides read TGCAGTGCTGGGTCAGACACTGAAGCTTTCTTT. Its protein is CSAGSDTEAFF.

The chain carries TRBV19 and TRBJ2-2; 8 nucleotides match TRBD1. This CDR3 is 14 amino acids long. V was pared by 7 bases and J by 7 bases, with 8 bases of the junction left unmatched. The germline V gene has CDR1 LNHDA and CDR2 SQIVND (reference sequence). This CDR3 is CASNRGQGGGELFF. The CDR3, as DNA: TGTGCCAGTAACCGAGGACAGGGCGGCGGGGAGCTGTTTTTT.

The CDR3 sequence is CASSAVSTEAFF. The CDR3 DNA sequence: TGTGCCAGCTCAGCGGTTAGCACTGAAGCTTTCTTT. V and J are TRBV18 and TRBJ1-1; D is unclear. Germline lookup yields CDR1 KGHSH and CDR2 LQKENI. The V end was cut by 5 bases, the J end by 4 bases, with 8 bases between. The CDR3 runs 12 residues.

The chain couples TRBV6-5 to TRBJ1-2; D remains ambiguous. This CDR3 is built from 13 residues. Deletions cut 5 bases from V and 4 bases from J, with 11 bases between. Looked up from germline, CDR1 is MNHEY and CDR2 is SVGAGI. The CDR3 bases are TGTGCCAGCAGTGTACGCCTTAGCTATGGCTACACCTTC. Translated: CASSVRLSYGYTF.

The chain uses TRBV2 and TRBJ2-7; TRBD2 agrees at 13 bases. After removal of 10 bases from V and 2 bases from J, the junction contained 5 bases not matched to a gene. The CDR3 contains 14 residues. Germline CDR1 SNHLY, CDR2 FYNNEI. CDR3 bases: TGTGCCATCACCGGGACTAGCGGGACCTACGAGCAGTACTTC. Translated, it gives CAITGTSGTYEQYF.

The chain uses TRBV10-3 and TRBJ2-7, with 10 bases identical to TRBD1. Trimming at V came to 4 bases and at J to 4 bases, leaving 4 bases not matched to a gene. The CDR3 runs 14 residues. Germline loops: CDR1 ENHRY, CDR2 SYGVKD. The CDR3 spells CAISVGTGDYEQYF. The DNA for the CDR3 is TGTGCCATCAGTGTGGGGACAGGGGATTACGAGCAGTACTTC.

CDR3 region: CSVPEIGYNEQFF. CDR3 DNA sequence: TGCAGCGTACCAGAGATCGGGTACAATGAGCAGTTCTTC. The rearrangement uses TRBV29-1 and TRBJ2-1; D uncertain. Germline lookup yields CDR1 SQVTM and CDR2 ANQGSEA. The V gene lost 6 bases and the J gene lost 4 bases, with 13 bases spanning the gap. There are 13 residues in the CDR3.

This clone appeared many times. J is TRBJ2-1 and V is TRBV5-1; D might be TRBD1 (6 bases). V lost 3 bases, J lost 5 bases, and 9 bases lay in between. This CDR3 spans 13 amino acids. CDR1 and CDR2 from the germline V gene are SGHRS and YFSETQ. The CDR3 sequence: CASSSDSNNEQFF. DNA of the CDR3: TGCGCCAGCAGCTCGGACAGTAACAATGAGCAGTTCTTC.

This chain connects TRBV5-1 to TRBJ2-3; 8 bases map to TRBD2. The CDR3 covers 15 residues. Trimming took 0 bases from V and 0 from J; bases not matched to a gene: 0. From germline, CDR1 is SGHRS and CDR2 YFSETQ. CDR3 in DNA: TGCGCCAGCAGCTTGGCTAGCGGGAGCACAGATACGCAGTATTTT. Protein: CASSLASGSTDTQYF. Combining the CDR3 with reference TRBV5-1 and TRBJ2-3 gives the whole variable domain KAGVTQTPRYLIKTRGQQVTLSCSPISGHRSVSWYQQTPGQGLQFLFEYFSETQRNKGNFPGRFSGRQFSNSRSEMNVSTLELGDSALYLCASSLASGSTDTQYFGPGTRLTVL.

A word on this clone: A much larger clone lies one base from this, so it may be a read error. This rearrangement joins TRBV5-4 to TRBJ2-7; the match to TRBD2 covers 7 bases. The V gene end was trimmed by 3 bases and the J gene end by 2 bases; junction bases not matched to a gene: 8. Per germline, CDR1 SGHNT and CDR2 YYREEE (reference sequence). The CDR3 has 15 residues. The CDR3 is CASSSLREPPYEQYF. The CDR3 nucleotides are TGTGCCAGCAGCTCCCTGCGGGAGCCCCCCTACGAGCAGTACTTC.

The chain combines TRBV15 with TRBJ2-1; TRBD2 matches at 13 bases. This CDR3 contains 17 residues. V was clipped by 0 bases and J by 5 bases; unmatched bases: 4. CDR1 is LNHNV, CDR2 YYDKDF, per germline (reference sequence). The CDR3 sequence: CATSRDLGTSGNNEQFF. DNA of the CDR3: TGTGCCACCAGCAGAGATCTAGGGACTAGCGGGAACAATGAGCAGTTCTTC.

The V call is TRBV6-1, the J call TRBJ1-1; D call uncertain. Germline assignment: CDR1 MNHNS and CDR2 SASEGT. The ends were cut back, 1 base at V and 4 bases at J, with 16 bases in the middle. This CDR3 comprises 16 residues. The CDR3 region is CASSEGVFRGSTEAFF. The CDR3 DNA follows: TGTGCCAGCAGTGAAGGGGTCTTTCGGGGATCCACTGAAGCTTTCTTT.

The V and J genes are TRBV2 and TRBJ1-3, with D perhaps matching TRBD1 (6 bases). CDR1 and CDR2 from the germline V gene are SNHLY and FYNNEI. V was pared by 4 bases and J by 0 bases, with 13 bases between. The CDR3 extends over 16 amino acids. CDR3 coding DNA: TGTGCCAGCAGTGTAGACAGGACCAACTCTGGAAACACCATATATTTT. This encodes CASSVDRTNSGNTIYF.

V gene TRBV2 combines with J gene TRBJ2-1; 8 bases are a match to TRBD2. Germline CDR1 SNHLY, CDR2 FYNNEI. V was pared by 3 bases and J by 7 bases, with 8 bases of the junction left unmatched. This CDR3 has 15 amino acids. CDR3 loop: CASSDEAGVGNEQFF. DNA of the CDR3: TGTGCCAGCAGTGATGAAGCGGGAGTGGGTAATGAGCAGTTCTTC.

The chain is built from TRBV5-1 and TRBJ1-4; the D gene is possibly TRBD1 (5 bases). Germline CDR1 reads SGHRS; CDR2 reads YFSETQ. The germline V and J ends were trimmed by 1 base and 6 bases, with 10 bases remaining between them. This CDR3 spans 14 amino acids. CDR3 amino acids: CASSLSRGDEKLFF. In DNA, the CDR3 is TGCGCCAGCAGCTTGAGTCGGGGGGATGAAAAACTGTTTTTT.

The chain carries TRBV5-1 and TRBJ1-3, with D unclear. Trimming pared 0 bases from V and 4 bases from J, leaving 8 bases between. Germline V gene data show CDR1 as SGHRS and CDR2 as YFSETQ. The CDR3 totals 14 residues. CDR3 sequence: CASSLGGGGNTIYF. In DNA, the CDR3 is TGCGCCAGCAGCTTGGGCGGAGGCGGAAACACCATATATTTT.

The genes are TRBV5-1 and TRBJ2-5; 10 bases agree with TRBD2. Germline assignment: CDR1 SGHRS and CDR2 YFSETQ. The CDR3 totals 17 residues. The junction had 10 bases not matched to a gene; V was cut back by 0 bases and J by 5 bases. DNA of the CDR3: TGCGCCAGCAGCTTGGGGGGTCTAGCGGGAGCCATGGAGACCCAGTACTTC. Protein product: CASSLGGLAGAMETQYF.

The chain has TRBV10-3 and TRBJ2-1; 8 positions match TRBD2. V lost 8 bases to trimming and J lost 0 bases; unmatched junction nucleotides: 21. The CDR3 covers 20 residues. Germline assignment: CDR1 ENHRY and CDR2 SYGVKD. The CDR3 reads CAIRSGLQGGGNSSYNEQFF. The CDR3 DNA reads as TGTGCCATCCGGTCCGGCCTACAGGGCGGGGGGAATAGCTCCTACAATGAGCAGTTCTTC.

The chain couples TRBV9 to TRBJ1-3; TRBD1 might be the D (5 bases). The CDR3 sequence is 14 residues long. Deletions cut 2 bases from V and 4 bases from J, with 10 bases between. The germline CDR1 and CDR2 sequences are SGDLS and YYNGEE. The CDR3 DNA reads as TGTGCCAGCAGCGTCCAGGGCCCCGGAAACACCATATATTTT. This encodes CASSVQGPGNTIYF.

The V call is TRBV9, the J call TRBJ2-7; 7 bases fit TRBD1. The CDR3 contains 14 residues. CDR1 and CDR2 from the germline V gene are SGDLS and YYNGEE. The V and J ends lost 4 bases and 0 bases, in that order; junction bases with no gene match: 4. The CDR3 region has the DNA TGTGCCAGCAGCACAGGGGCCTTCTCCTACGAGCAGTACTTC. Translated, it gives CASSTGAFSYEQYF. Full variable domain (outside the CDR3, taken from reference TRBV9 and TRBJ2-7): DSGVTQTPKHLITATGQRVTLRCSPRSGDLSVYWYQQSLDQGLQFLIQYYNGEERAKGNILERFSAQQFPDLHSELNLSSLELGDSALYFCASSTGAFSYEQYFGPGTRLTVT.